What follows is one TCR beta chain and its context. No antigen is known for it. The sample comes from a study of human T cells and chemical hapten exposure. Across the whole study: Diagnoses of alopecia areata, totalis or universalis occurred in mostly female patients.

Time point indicated: pre-sensitization, week 0. Sample treatment: therapeutic diphenylcyclopropenone sensitization with weekly scalp DPC. The authors' total RNA extraction used unfractionated whole blood. Study-wide results and limits: The study found that DPC sensitization did not change TCRs above 1 in 1000 frequency.

The study used a library that attached unique molecular identifiers to individual cDNA molecules. Study processing details: The number of TCRs in each sample had a median of about 96,000 and spanned roughly 23,224 to 750,000. TCRdb redid the calling of the RACE reads with MiXCR, one entry per CDR3 protein. None of the V and J calls come from the authors' own analysis; TCRdb made them. This sample has over 50,000 distinct CDR3 sequences, with roughly 10% found just once. Trimming stripped 5 bases from V and 0 bases from J, with 17 bases between. Germline assignment: CDR1 SGHTA and CDR2 FQGNSA. This CDR3 has 16 residues.

The chain has TRBV7-2 and TRBJ2-7; D possibly uses TRBD1 or TRBD2 (5 bases each). The TCR originated in a woman in her twenties or thirties with alopecia areata. Some clones in this sample may be carry-over from other donors' samples. The source was whole blood, collected in connection with sensitization to the hapten diphenylcyclopropenone (DPC). The CDR3 sequence is CASSRLPGLSSYEQYF. The CDR3 nucleotides read TGTGCCAGCAGCAGACTTCCGGGGCTAAGCTCCTACGAGCAGTACTTC.